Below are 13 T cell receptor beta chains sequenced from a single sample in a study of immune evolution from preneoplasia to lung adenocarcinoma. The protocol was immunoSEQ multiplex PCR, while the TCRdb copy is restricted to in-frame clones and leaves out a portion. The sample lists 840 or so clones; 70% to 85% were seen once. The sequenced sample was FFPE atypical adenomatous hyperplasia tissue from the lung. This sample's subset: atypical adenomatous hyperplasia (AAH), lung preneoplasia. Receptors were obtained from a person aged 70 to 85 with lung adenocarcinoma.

CDR3 in DNA: TGTGCCAGCAGCGTAGGCCTTACGGGGACAGGGGGCTTAGAGACCCAGTACTTC. This encodes CASSVGLTGTGGLETQYF. This rearrangement joins TRBV9 to TRBJ2-5, with 12 bases matching TRBD1. V gave up 0 bases and J gave up 4 bases; unmatched junction bases: 10. In germline, CDR1 is SGDLS, CDR2 YYNGEE. This CDR3 region has 18 residues.

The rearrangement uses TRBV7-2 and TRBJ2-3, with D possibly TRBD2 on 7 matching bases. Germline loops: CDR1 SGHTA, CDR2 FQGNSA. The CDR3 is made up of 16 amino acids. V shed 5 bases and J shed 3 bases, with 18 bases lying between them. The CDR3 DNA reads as TGTGCCAGCAGCGTCGGAAGGGGGGGCACGACAGATACGCAGTATTTT. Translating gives CASSVGRGGTTDTQYF.

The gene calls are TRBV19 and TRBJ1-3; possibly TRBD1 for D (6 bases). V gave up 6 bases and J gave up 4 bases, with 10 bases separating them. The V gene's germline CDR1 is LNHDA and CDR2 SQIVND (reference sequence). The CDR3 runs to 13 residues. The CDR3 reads CASRTGSGNTIYF. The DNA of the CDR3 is TGTGCCAGTAGAACAGGGTCCGGAAACACCATATATTTT.

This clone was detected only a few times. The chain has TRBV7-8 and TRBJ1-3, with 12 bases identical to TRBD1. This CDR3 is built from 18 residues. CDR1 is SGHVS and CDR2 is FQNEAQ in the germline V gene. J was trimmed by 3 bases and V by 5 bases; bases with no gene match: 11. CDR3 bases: TGTGCCAGCAGCCGGGTGGGGACAGGGGGCGGAGGTGGAAACACCATATATTTT. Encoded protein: CASSRVGTGGGGGNTIYF.

The CDR3 sequence is CASSWGQSGSQPQHF. The DNA of the CDR3 is TGTGCCAGCAGCTGGGGACAGAGTGGGAGTCAGCCCCAGCATTTT. The chain recombines TRBV7-9 with TRBJ1-5, with 7 bases matching TRBD1. In germline, CDR1 is SEHNR, CDR2 FQNEAQ (reference sequence). The CDR3 contains 15 residues. The junction had 9 bases not matched to a gene; V was cut back by 4 bases and J by 6 bases.

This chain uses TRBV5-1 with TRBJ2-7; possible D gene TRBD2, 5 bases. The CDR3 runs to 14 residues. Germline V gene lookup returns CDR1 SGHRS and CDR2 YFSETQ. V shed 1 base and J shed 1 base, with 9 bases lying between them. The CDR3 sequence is CASSLRESSYEQYF. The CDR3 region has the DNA TGCGCCAGCAGCTTGAGGGAGTCGTCCTACGAGCAGTACTTC.

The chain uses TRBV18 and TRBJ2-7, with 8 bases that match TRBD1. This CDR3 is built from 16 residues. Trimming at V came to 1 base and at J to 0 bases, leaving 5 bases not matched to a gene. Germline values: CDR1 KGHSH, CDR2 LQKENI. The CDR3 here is CASSPLPGQGSYEQYF. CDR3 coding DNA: TGTGCCAGCTCACCACTTCCCGGACAGGGCTCCTACGAGCAGTACTTC. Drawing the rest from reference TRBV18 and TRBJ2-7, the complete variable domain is NAGVMQNPRHLVRRRGQEARLRCSPMKGHSHVYWYRQLPEEGLKFMVYLQKENIIDESGMPKERFSAEFPKEGPSILRIQQVVRGDSAAYFCASSPLPGQGSYEQYFGPGTRLTVT.

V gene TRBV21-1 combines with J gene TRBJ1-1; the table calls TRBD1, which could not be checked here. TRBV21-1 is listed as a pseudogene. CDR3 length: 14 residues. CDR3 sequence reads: CASRSHTIRTEAFF. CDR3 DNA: TGTGCCAGCAGATCGCACACAATTCGCACTGAAGCTTTCTTT.

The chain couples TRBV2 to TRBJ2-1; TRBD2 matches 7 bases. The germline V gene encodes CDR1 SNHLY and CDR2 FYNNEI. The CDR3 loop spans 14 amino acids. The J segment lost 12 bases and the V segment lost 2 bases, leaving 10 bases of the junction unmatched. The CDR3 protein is CASSEPGGMRGQFF. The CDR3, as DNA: TGTGCCAGCAGTGAACCCGGGGGGATGCGAGGGCAGTTCTTC.

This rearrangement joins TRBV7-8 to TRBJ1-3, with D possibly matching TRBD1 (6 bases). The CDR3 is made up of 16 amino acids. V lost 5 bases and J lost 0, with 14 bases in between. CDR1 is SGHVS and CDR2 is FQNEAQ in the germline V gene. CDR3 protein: CASSPWDIYSGNTIYF. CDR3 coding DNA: TGTGCCAGCAGCCCTTGGGACATTTACTCTGGAAACACCATATATTTT.

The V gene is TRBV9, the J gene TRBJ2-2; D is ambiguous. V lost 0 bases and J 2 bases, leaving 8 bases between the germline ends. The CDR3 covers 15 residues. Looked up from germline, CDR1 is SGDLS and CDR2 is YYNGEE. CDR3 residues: CASSVGADNTGELFF. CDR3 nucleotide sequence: TGTGCCAGCAGCGTAGGCGCGGATAACACCGGGGAGCTGTTTTTT. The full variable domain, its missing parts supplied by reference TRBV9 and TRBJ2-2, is DSGVTQTPKHLITATGQRVTLRCSPRSGDLSVYWYQQSLDQGLQFLIQYYNGEERAKGNILERFSAQQFPDLHSELNLSSLELGDSALYFCASSVGADNTGELFFGEGSRLTVL.

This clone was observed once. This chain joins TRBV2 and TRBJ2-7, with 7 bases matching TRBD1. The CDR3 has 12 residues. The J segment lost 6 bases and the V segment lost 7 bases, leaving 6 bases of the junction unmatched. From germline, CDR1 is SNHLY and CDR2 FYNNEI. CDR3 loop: CASTFDRVEQYF. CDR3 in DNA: TGTGCCAGCACCTTCGACAGGGTCGAGCAGTACTTC. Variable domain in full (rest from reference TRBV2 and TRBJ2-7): EPEVTQTPSHQVTQMGQEVILRCVPISNHLYFYWYRQILGQKVEFLVSFYNNEISEKSEIFDDQFSVERPDGSNFTLKIRSTKLEDSAMYFCASTFDRVEQYFGPGTRLTVT.

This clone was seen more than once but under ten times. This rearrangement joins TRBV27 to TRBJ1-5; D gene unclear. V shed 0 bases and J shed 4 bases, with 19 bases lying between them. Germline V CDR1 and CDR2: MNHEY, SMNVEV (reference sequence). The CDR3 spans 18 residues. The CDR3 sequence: CASSLSPQKGGRNQPQHF. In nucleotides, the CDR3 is TGTGCCAGCAGTTTATCGCCGCAGAAGGGAGGGAGAAATCAGCCCCAGCATTTT.